This T cell receptor beta chain appears in the sequencing data of a study of blood T cells in healthy people across ages (dated by TCRdb to between 2015 and 2016). General notes on the study: In model experiments, roughly one uniquely barcoded TCR beta cDNA molecule per two T cells was captured by template switching. To track age-related changes in TCR beta repertoire diversity, the study relied on deep sequencing normalized with unique cDNA molecular identifiers. Donors were grouped into four age groups: young (average roughly 16 years), middle-aged (39), aged (around 60) and long-lived (around 80). To avoid experimental bias, donors of different ages were spread randomly across the sequencing lanes. The study analyzed two additional independent replicas of 1 million unique cDNA reads from the same blood draw for two donors, one aged 18 to 29 and one aged 80 or older.

From the cysteine up to the phenylalanine, the CDR3 has a length of 14 residues. Kept here is only the CDR3 DNA, which spans 42 bases and is read in frame from base 1. V has 3 bases trimmed and J has 8 bases trimmed; junction bases matching no gene number 9. Based on the germline V gene, the CDR1 and CDR2 sequences are SGHDT and YYEEEE. Library preparation employed 5' RACE. These reads were obtained on an Illumina HiSeq 2500. A second roughly 7 to 11 cycle PCR used a sample-barcoded 5' primer and a J-beta primer mix. Each TCR beta cDNA molecule received a unique molecular identifier from a template-switch 5' adaptor carrying 12 random nucleotides. Each sample yielded at least 2.5 million CDR3-containing paired-end reads. The Mint cDNA synthesis kit, primed by a TRBC-specific oligonucleotide, was used to synthesize first-strand cDNA from all RNA. All cDNA was treated with uracil-DNA glycosylase and then went through a first 18-cycle PCR with the universal primers M1SS and BC2_uni_R. The original methods were these. Each sample was normalized by randomly selecting 1 million high-quality reads, each carrying a distinct molecular identifier. Reads sharing molecular identifiers were discarded rather than binned into consensus sequences. MiTCR, with a Q25 quality threshold and the strictest error-elimination algorithm, was used for CDR3 identification, clonotype clustering and error correction. A nonparametric unseen species model with Euler transformation was used to estimate lower-bound total TCR beta diversity. Clones were called with MiXCR by TCRdb after fastp trimmed the public reads at Q25, and only in-frame beta chains were retained. A single entry per CDR3 protein holds the most common genes and DNA from its merged rows. TCRdb, not the authors, supplied the V and J calls. The sample table holds about 800,000 distinct CDR3 sequences, of which around half were seen once. Jointly, the top ten make up less than 20% of the sample.

Summary of the overall study and its limitations: As age increased, observed TCR beta diversity per million T cells dropped in a roughly linear way, and a significant reduction was already evident by age about 36. Compared with the aged group, the long-lived group had more naive CD4+ T cells, fewer expanded clones and increased TCR diversity, suggesting age selection. Because the CMV infection status of the donors was unknown, age-related changes in expanded clonotypes may potentially have been confounded. A strong correlation was found between observed TCR beta diversity and the percentage of naive T cells measured by flow cytometry. Bulk unsorted PBMC profiling prevented conclusive comparison of naive and antigen-experienced compartments. Estimates of total diversity based on one million sequenced T cells were considered lower bounds and underestimates.

Turning to this clonotype: Its antigen has not been determined. The sample holds no much larger clone one base away, and base qualities are not on file.

Donors were a few dozen systemically healthy Caucasian individuals from Russia aged roughly 6 to 90 years. Each donor gave around 9.8 milliliters of peripheral blood, collected into EDTA-treated Vacutainer tubes. Ficoll-Paque density-gradient centrifugation was used to isolate PBMCs, with at least 6 million per sample. Trizol reagent was used to extract total RNA from the PBMCs, yielding at least 6 micrograms per sample. For every donor, flow cytometry on a PBMC aliquot measured the percentage of naive CD45RAhigh/CD27high T cells. The sequenced material came from blood. This clonotype originated in an older man in good health. The chain couples TRBV5-6 to TRBJ1-2, and TRBD1 aligns with 8 junction nucleotides. The CDR3 protein: CASSWRTGTWGYTF. The nucleotide sequence reads TGTGCCAGCAGCTGGAGGACAGGGACATGGGGCTACACCTTC.